This T cell receptor (beta chain) was found in a study of T cells in Graves' hyperthyroidism and ophthalmopathy. On the study more broadly: The authors collected peripheral blood at initial diagnosis, before any treatment.

The CDR3 is made up of 15 amino acids. V gave up 0 bases and J gave up 5 bases, with 11 bases separating them. Germline assignment: CDR1 SGHAT and CDR2 FQNNGV. Whole-study results and caveats: Blood held most thyroid clonotypes expanded above 0.001 frequency. With a median lead of roughly 6.8 months before onset, the model predicted ophthalmopathy.

Researchers amplified the TCR beta CDR3 regions from RNA transcripts. The HTBI primer set drove a first-round RT-PCR of the TCR CDR3. TCRdb recomputed calls from the multiplex PCR reads with MiXCR, one row per CDR3 protein. Here the sample spans about 570,000 distinct CDR3 sequences, 13% to 15% being singletons. Graves' hyperthyroidism showing no ophthalmopathy progression within 18 months was considered stable. About this clonotype itself: Its antigen is not known. Just one base apart from a much larger clone, this may be a read error.

Sequencing input: blood. The sequence was collected from a woman aged 40 to 50 with Graves' hyperthyroidism. J is TRBJ1-5 and V is TRBV11-2; D is unclear. In DNA form, the CDR3 reads TGTGCCAGCAGCTTAGAGCCAGGAAGCGATCAGCCCCAGCATTTT. This codes for CASSLEPGSDQPQHF.